A single sample is the source of the 14 T cell receptor beta chains below, sequenced in a study of response to subunit inactivated influenza vaccine. TCRdb ran MiXCR on the RT-PCR reads and lists one entry per CDR3 protein. The data hold about 800,000 distinct CDR3 sequences, with approximately 22% observed a single time. Source: PBMCs from blood, taken roughly 5 days after vaccination. All receptors derive from a man aged 45-65 years who received an inactivated influenza vaccine.

The CDR3 DNA is TGCAGTGCTAAGTGGGGCGGGGGGGCCATCACGGACCAGTTCTTC. This codes for CSAKWGGGAITDQFF. The chain has TRBV20-1 and TRBJ2-1; TRBD2 matches 9 bases. J lost 13 bases, V lost 4 bases, and 17 bases had no gene match. The CDR3 runs 15 residues. Germline values: CDR1 DFQATT, CDR2 SNEGSKA (reference sequence).

The chain combines TRBV5-6 with TRBJ2-5; possible D gene TRBD1, 7 bases. Per germline, CDR1 SGHDT and CDR2 YYEEEE. V was pared by 1 base and J by 2 bases, with 15 bases between. The CDR3 has 16 residues. The CDR3 region is CASSLRGTDSQETQYF. As DNA, the CDR3 is TGTGCCAGCAGCTTGCGGGGGACAGACTCACAAGAGACCCAGTACTTC.

As regards this clonotype: Germline is not matched at one junction end, which may reflect a read error. Here the CDR3 DNA reads TGTTCCATCAGGGACGGCCAGTTATACAATGAGCAGTTCTTC. Its protein product is CSIRDGQLYNEQFF. V gene TRBV10-3 combines with J gene TRBJ2-1, with D possibly being TRBD1 or TRBD2 (5 bases each). Germline CDR1 and CDR2: ENHRY and SYGVKD. The CDR3 covers 14 residues.

This clonotype was seen a few times. The chain has TRBV20-1 and TRBJ2-7, with TRBD1 matching 8 bases. CDR3 length: 15 amino acids. Germline CDR1 DFQATT, CDR2 SNEGSKA (reference sequence). Unmatched junction bases numbered 15, after V lost 4 bases and J lost 7 bases. The CDR3 DNA is TGCAGTGCTATATTTCGGACAGGGCCAGGAGGGGAGCAGTACTTC. Its protein is CSAIFRTGPGGEQYF.

This clonotype was seen more than once but under ten times. This chain uses TRBV6-1 with TRBJ2-3, with D maybe TRBD2 (6 bases). Germline values: CDR1 MNHNS, CDR2 SASEGT. The V gene lost 5 bases and the J gene lost 4 bases, with 16 bases spanning the gap. This CDR3 region has 15 residues. CDR3 protein: CASSQRLVGPDTQYF. The CDR3, as DNA: TGTGCCAGCAGTCAACGACTAGTAGGCCCAGATACGCAGTATTTT.

This clonotype turned up a few times. The chain joins TRBV29-1 to TRBJ1-4; 7 nucleotides align to TRBD1. In germline, CDR1 is SQVTM, CDR2 ANQGSEA. Trimming cost V 5 bases and J 4 bases; bases outside gene matches: 4. The CDR3 has 13 residues. The CDR3 sequence is CSVRQGNNEKLFF. CDR3 coding DNA: TGCAGCGTTAGACAGGGAAATAATGAAAAACTGTTTTTT.

This clonotype was counted between two and nine times. V gene TRBV5-1 combines with J gene TRBJ1-5; 9 bases are a match to TRBD1. The trim removed 4 bases at V and 6 bases at J, leaving 8 bases unmatched. Germline values: CDR1 SGHRS, CDR2 YFSETQ. This CDR3 comprises 15 residues. The CDR3 DNA follows: TGCGCCAGCAGCCCGGGACAGGGTAACACTCAGCCCCAGCATTTT. Its protein is CASSPGQGNTQPQHF.

This clonotype was detected a few times. The rearrangement joins TRBV9 to TRBJ2-3, with D perhaps assigned TRBD1 or TRBD2 (6 bases each). V was pared by 0 bases and J by 1 base, with 12 bases between. The germline V gene encodes CDR1 SGDLS and CDR2 YYNGEE. CDR3 size: 16 residues. The CDR3 reads CASSVGGASGTDTQYF. CDR3 coding DNA: TGTGCCAGCAGCGTAGGGGGGGCGAGCGGCACAGATACGCAGTATTTT.

There are a few counts of this clonotype. The chain carries TRBV20-1 and TRBJ2-2; 7 bases match TRBD2. V was clipped by 5 bases and J by 2 bases; unmatched bases: 5. The CDR3 loop spans 14 amino acids. CDR1 is DFQATT and CDR2 is SNEGSKA in the germline V gene (reference sequence). The CDR3 spells CSARPAGNTGELFF. CDR3 coding DNA: TGCAGTGCTCGTCCAGCGGGAAACACCGGGGAGCTGTTTTTT.

This clonotype was detected a few times. This chain uses TRBV19 with TRBJ1-5; no clear D gene. In germline, CDR1 is LNHDA, CDR2 SQIVND (reference sequence). Trimming removed 7 bases at V and 0 bases at J, with 13 bases between. CDR3 length: 15 residues. CDR3 DNA sequence: TGTGCCAGTACCCTGGGAGGGATTAGCAATCAGCCCCAGCATTTT. Residues: CASTLGGISNQPQHF. Full variable domain (remainder filled in from reference TRBV19 and TRBJ1-5): DGGITQSPKYLFRKEGQNVTLSCEQNLNHDAMYWYRQDPGQGLRLIYYSQIVNDFQKGDIAEGYSVSREKKESFPLTVTSAQKNPTAFYLCASTLGGISNQPQHFGDGTRLSIL.

This clonotype occurred once. This chain joins TRBV11-3 and TRBJ1-5; D is possibly TRBD1 (5 bases). Germline values: CDR1 SGHNT, CDR2 YENEEA. The CDR3 is made up of 16 amino acids. Deletions cut 5 bases from V and 12 bases from J, with 26 bases between. This chain's CDR3 is CASSPRRQLGGEIQHF. The CDR3 DNA is TGTGCCAGCAGCCCGAGGAGACAGCTTGGAGGGGAGATCCAGCATTTT.

The rearrangement links TRBV3-1 to TRBJ2-7, with D maybe TRBD1 (6 bases). Germline V CDR1 and CDR2: LGHDT, YNNKEL (reference sequence). V lost 3 bases to trimming and J lost 0 bases, with 9 bases between them. CDR3 length equals 14 residues. The CDR3 spells CASSQDSYSYEQYF. CDR3 sequence (DNA): TGTGCCAGCAGCCAGGACAGTTACTCCTACGAGCAGTACTTC.

The CDR3 sequence is CASSLVGDIQYF. The DNA for the CDR3 is TGTGCCAGCAGCTTAGTGGGGGACATTCAGTACTTC. The chain carries TRBV7-9 and TRBJ2-4, with D perhaps given as TRBD1 or TRBD2 (5 bases each). Trimming took off 1 base at V and 8 bases at J, with 6 bases between the two ends. Germline-derived CDR1 and CDR2 are SEHNR and FQNEAQ (reference sequence). The CDR3 loop spans 12 amino acids.

This clonotype has only a few counts. The chain has TRBV4-1 and TRBJ1-5; 7 bases match TRBD1. Unmatched junction bases numbered 5, after V lost 2 bases and J lost 4 bases. The germline gives CDR1 MGHRA, CDR2 YSYEKL. The CDR3 spans 15 residues. The CDR3 coding sequence is TGCGCCAGCAGCCAAACGACAGGGAGGAATCAGCCCCAGCATTTT. This codes for CASSQTTGRNQPQHF.